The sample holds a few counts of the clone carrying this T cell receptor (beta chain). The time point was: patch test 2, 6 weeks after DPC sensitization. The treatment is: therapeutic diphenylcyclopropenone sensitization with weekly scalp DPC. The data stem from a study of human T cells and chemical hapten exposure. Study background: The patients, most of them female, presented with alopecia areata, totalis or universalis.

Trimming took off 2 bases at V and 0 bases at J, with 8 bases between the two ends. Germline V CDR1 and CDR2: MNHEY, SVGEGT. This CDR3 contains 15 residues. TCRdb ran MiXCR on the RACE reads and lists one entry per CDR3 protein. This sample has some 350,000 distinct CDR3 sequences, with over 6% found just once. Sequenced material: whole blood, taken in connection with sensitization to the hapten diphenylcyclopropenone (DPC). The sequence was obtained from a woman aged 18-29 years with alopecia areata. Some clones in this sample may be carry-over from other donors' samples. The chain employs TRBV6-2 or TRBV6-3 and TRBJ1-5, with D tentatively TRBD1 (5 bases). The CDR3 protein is CASSYTGYSNQPQHF. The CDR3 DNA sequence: TGTGCCAGCAGTTACACAGGTTATAGCAATCAGCCCCAGCATTTT.